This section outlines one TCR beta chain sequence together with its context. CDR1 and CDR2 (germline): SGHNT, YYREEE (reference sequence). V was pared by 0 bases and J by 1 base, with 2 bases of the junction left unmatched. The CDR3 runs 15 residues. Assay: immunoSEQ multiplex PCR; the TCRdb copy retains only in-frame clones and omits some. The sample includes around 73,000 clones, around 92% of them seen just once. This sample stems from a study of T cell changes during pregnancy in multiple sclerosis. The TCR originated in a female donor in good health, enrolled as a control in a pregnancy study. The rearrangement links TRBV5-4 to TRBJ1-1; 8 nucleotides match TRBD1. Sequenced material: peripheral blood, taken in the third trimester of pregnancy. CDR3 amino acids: CASSLEGQENTEAFF. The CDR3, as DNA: TGTGCCAGCAGCTTGGAGGGACAGGAGAACACTGAAGCTTTCTTT.